A single sample is the source of the 21 T cell receptor beta chains below, sequenced in a study of blood T cells in healthy people across ages (dated by TCRdb to the mid-2010s). Library preparation employed 5' RACE. Sequencer: Illumina HiSeq 2500. A second roughly 7 to 11 cycle PCR used a sample-barcoded 5' primer and a J-beta primer mix. TCRdb ran its own pipeline on the public reads, namely fastp trimming at Q25 and MiXCR clone calling, and kept in-frame beta chains. Every distinct CDR3 protein forms one entry, paired with its most common genes and DNA. The sample records 550,000 to 800,000 distinct CDR3 sequences, approximately 29% of which are singletons. Less than 20% of the sample comes from the top ten. The sample comprised blood. Receptor source: a woman aged 80 or older in good health. Donor details come from another sample of the same person, matched by shared clones.

This sequence joins TRBV9 and TRBJ2-7; 8 bases are shared with TRBD1. With 3 bases clipped from V and 6 bases from J, the junction kept 2 bases outside the gene matches. Germline CDR1 SGDLS, CDR2 YYNGEE. The CDR3 consists of 12 residues. Written as DNA, the CDR3 is TGTGCCAGCAGCGGGACAGGGTTCGAGCAGTACTTC. Encoded protein: CASSGTGFEQYF.

The rearrangement joins TRBV9 to TRBJ2-1; D could derive from TRBD1 or TRBD2 (5 bases each). This CDR3 is built from 15 residues. The germline V and J ends were trimmed by 4 bases and 5 bases, with 16 bases remaining between them. CDR1 is SGDLS and CDR2 is YYNGEE in the germline V gene. Written as DNA, the CDR3 is TGTGCCAGCAGCCCCGGGACCTCCTATCACAATGAGCAGTTCTTC. It yields the protein CASSPGTSYHNEQFF.

V gene TRBV2 combines with J gene TRBJ1-2, with 7 bases identical to TRBD1. V shed 6 bases and J 7 bases; nucleotides not matched to a gene: 8. The CDR3 is 13 amino acids. Per the germline V gene, CDR1 is SNHLY and CDR2 is FYNNEI. The chain's CDR3 is CASSFGTASGYTF. Here the CDR3 DNA reads TGTGCCAGCAGCTTTGGGACAGCCTCTGGCTACACCTTC.

In its sample, this clonotype was seen many times. The rearrangement joins TRBV4-3 to TRBJ2-1; 8 bases match TRBD2. The CDR3 covers 17 residues. CDR1 is LGHNA and CDR2 is YSLEER in the germline V gene. J gave up 5 bases and V 1 base, and 10 bases lay outside the gene matches. CDR3 protein: CASSQVHQRGRHNEQFF. In nucleotides, the CDR3 is TGCGCCAGCAGCCAAGTTCACCAGCGGGGGCGACACAATGAGCAGTTCTTC.

The CDR3 bases are TGCAGTGCTAGAGATCATGGGGGAAGCTCTGGGGCCAACGTCCTGACTTTC. Translating it yields CSARDHGGSSGANVLTF. The V call is TRBV20-1, the J call TRBJ2-6, with D perhaps matching TRBD1 or TRBD2 (5 bases each). The CDR3 has 17 amino acids. Germline CDR1 and CDR2: DFQATT and SNEGSKA (reference sequence). Trimming shortened V by 0 bases and J by 0 bases, and 12 bases separated the two germline ends.

V usage is TRBV29-1 and J usage is TRBJ1-1, with D perhaps TRBD1 (5 bases). The CDR3 is 14 residues long. CDR1 and CDR2 (germline): SQVTM, ANQGSEA. V lost 0 bases to trimming and J lost 4 bases, with 12 bases between them. Here the CDR3 reads CSVEEGRGGTEAFF. CDR3 nucleotide sequence: TGCAGCGTTGAAGAGGGGCGGGGAGGCACTGAAGCTTTCTTT.

This clonotype was seen more than once but under ten times. A much larger clone lies a single base off, so this may be a read error. The chain uses TRBV7-8 and TRBJ2-3, with D hard to call. This CDR3 spans 15 amino acids. CDR1 and CDR2 from the germline V gene are SGHVS and FQNEAQ. Trimming took off 5 bases at V and 4 bases at J, with 16 bases between the two ends. The CDR3 region is CASSPQVQFADTQYF. Here the CDR3 DNA reads TGTGCCAGCAGCCCCCAGGTACAGTTCGCAGATACGCAGTATTTT.

This clonotype was seen ten or more times. The chain joins TRBV7-2 to TRBJ1-2; D possibly corresponds to TRBD1 (6 bases). With 5 bases removed from V and 4 bases from J, the gap between germline ends came to 11 bases. Germline V gives CDR1 SGHTA, CDR2 FQGNSA. The CDR3 length is 13 residues. CDR3 DNA: TGTGCCAGCAGCCCACAGGGATTCTATGGCTACACCTTC. Its translation: CASSPQGFYGYTF.

A word on this clonotype: Possible read error: a much larger clone is one base away. The chain recombines TRBV6-5 with TRBJ2-5; 7 nucleotides align to TRBD1. The CDR3 runs 14 residues. V was pared by 0 bases and J by 11 bases, with 9 bases of the junction left unmatched. Germline loops: CDR1 MNHEY, CDR2 SVGAGI. CDR3 nucleotide sequence: TGTGCCAGCAGTTACTCGGGACAGAACAATGAGCAGTACTTC. Its protein is CASSYSGQNNEQYF.

Many counts were recorded for this clonotype. The V and J genes are TRBV12-3 or TRBV12-4 and TRBJ1-1, with TRBD1 identical over 8 bases. The CDR3 loop spans 14 amino acids. V was pared by 5 bases and J by 3 bases, with 5 bases of the junction left unmatched. This chain's CDR3 is CASSTGDRYTEAFF. Written as DNA, the CDR3 is TGTGCCAGCAGTACCGGGGACAGGTACACTGAAGCTTTCTTT.

This clonotype was seen at least ten times. V gene TRBV9 combines with J gene TRBJ1-2, with no clear D. Germline loops: CDR1 SGDLS, CDR2 YYNGEE. This CDR3 has 11 residues. V lost 3 bases and J lost 8, with 8 bases in between. The CDR3 DNA reads TGTGCCAGCAGCGATTGGTGGGGCTACACCTTC. This translates into CASSDWWGYTF. The whole variable domain, remainder taken from reference TRBV9 and TRBJ1-2, is DSGVTQTPKHLITATGQRVTLRCSPRSGDLSVYWYQQSLDQGLQFLIQYYNGEERAKGNILERFSAQQFPDLHSELNLSSLELGDSALYFCASSDWWGYTFGSGTRLTVV.

This clonotype came up many times. V is TRBV30 and J is TRBJ2-3; 10 positions agree with TRBD1. The CDR3 loop spans 15 amino acids. CDR1 and CDR2 (germline): GTSNPN, SVGIG (reference sequence). V was pared by 2 bases and J by 8 bases, with 10 bases of the junction left unmatched. This chain's CDR3 is CAWSSGQGGRGTQYF. The DNA for the CDR3 is TGTGCCTGGAGTTCCGGACAGGGGGGACGAGGTACGCAGTATTTT.

This clonotype showed up just a few times. This chain uses TRBV29-1 with TRBJ2-2; perhaps TRBD1 as D (6 bases). The CDR3 is 14 residues long. V lost 7 bases to trimming and J lost 7 bases, with 19 bases between them. The germline CDR1 and CDR2 sequences are SQVTM and ANQGSEA. The CDR3 region is CSAPLQGTGGELFF. In DNA form, the CDR3 reads TGCAGCGCCCCACTACAGGGCACAGGCGGGGAGCTGTTTTTT.

This clonotype was picked up many times. The CDR3 here is CSATRDSSNYGYTF. In DNA, the CDR3 is TGCAGTGCTACTCGGGACAGCTCTAACTATGGCTACACCTTC. The chain has TRBV20-1 and TRBJ1-2; 7 bases are a match to TRBD1. V trimming: 4 bases; J trimming: 0 bases; junction bases outside the gene matches: 5. CDR1 is DFQATT and CDR2 is SNEGSKA in the germline V gene (reference sequence). The CDR3 loop spans 14 amino acids.

This clonotype was recorded many times. This rearrangement joins TRBV12-3 or TRBV12-4 to TRBJ2-1; D is ambiguous. The V end lost 4 bases, the J end lost 7 bases, and 11 bases lay between the germline ends. CDR3 length: 13 amino acids. CDR3 loop: CASSWSPRNEQFF. In nucleotides, the CDR3 is TGTGCCAGCAGTTGGTCCCCGCGGAATGAGCAGTTCTTC.

This clonotype was recorded many times. The chain links TRBV20-1 to TRBJ2-7; tentatively, D is TRBD1 or TRBD2 (5 bases each). Germline lookup yields CDR1 DFQATT and CDR2 SNEGSKA (reference sequence). CDR3 length: 14 amino acids. With 3 bases removed from V and 5 bases from J, the gap between germline ends came to 17 bases. DNA of the CDR3: TGCAGTGCTAGGATGACCCTCGGGGCTCACGAGCAGTACTTC. Its protein is CSARMTLGAHEQYF.

There are many counts of this clonotype. The V and J genes are TRBV5-6 and TRBJ2-7; D may be TRBD1 or TRBD2 (5 bases each). Trimming left V 6 bases short and J 1 base short, with 14 bases between. Germline V gene data show CDR1 as SGHDT and CDR2 as YYEEEE. The CDR3 spans 14 residues. As DNA, the CDR3 is TGTGCCAGCATCGAGAGGGGCCGGTCCTACGAGCAGTACTTC. This codes for CASIERGRSYEQYF. Looking up the rest from reference TRBV5-6 and TRBJ2-7 gives the full variable domain: DAGVTQSPTHLIKTRGQQVTLRCSPKSGHDTVSWYQQALGQGPQFIFQYYEEEERQRGNFPDRFSGHQFPNYSSELNVNALLLGDSALYLCASIERGRSYEQYFGPGTRLTVT.

The V call is TRBV28, the J call TRBJ2-1; 9 positions match TRBD1. CDR3 length equals 15 residues. CDR1 and CDR2 from the germline V gene are MDHEN and SYDVKM. The V gene end was trimmed by 5 bases and the J gene end by 8 bases; junction bases not matched to a gene: 10. In DNA form, the CDR3 reads TGTGCCAGCAGTCGAACCGGGACAGGGTACCATGAGCAGTTCTTC. This gives the protein CASSRTGTGYHEQFF.

CDR3 loop: CSARVSGLRYNEQFF. CDR3 nucleotide sequence: TGCAGTGCTAGAGTTAGCGGACTCCGTTACAATGAGCAGTTCTTC. This chain links TRBV20-1 with TRBJ2-1; the D gene is possibly TRBD2 (6 bases). This CDR3 region has 15 residues. The ends were cut back, 1 base at V and 4 bases at J, with 14 bases in the middle. Germline V lookup: CDR1 DFQATT, CDR2 SNEGSKA (reference sequence).

This clonotype came up a few times. A read error may be the cause here, since a much bigger clone is one base away. This chain joins TRBV4-2 and TRBJ2-1; D perhaps matches TRBD2 (5 bases). The V gene's germline CDR1 is LGHNA and CDR2 YNFKEQ. This CDR3 region has 15 residues. CDR3 nucleotide sequence: TGTGCCAGCAACCAAGACCGGGGAGATTACAATGAGCAGTTCTTC. Protein product: CASNQDRGDYNEQFF.

This clonotype was observed many times. The chain couples TRBV20-1 to TRBJ2-5; TRBD2 agrees at 7 bases. The CDR3 is made up of 13 amino acids. CDR1 is DFQATT, CDR2 SNEGSKA, per germline (reference sequence). V was clipped by 3 bases and J by 5 bases; unmatched bases: 6. The CDR3 DNA follows: TGCAGTGCTAGGTGGGGGGGAGAGGAGACCCAGTACTTC. Protein sequence: CSARWGGEETQYF.